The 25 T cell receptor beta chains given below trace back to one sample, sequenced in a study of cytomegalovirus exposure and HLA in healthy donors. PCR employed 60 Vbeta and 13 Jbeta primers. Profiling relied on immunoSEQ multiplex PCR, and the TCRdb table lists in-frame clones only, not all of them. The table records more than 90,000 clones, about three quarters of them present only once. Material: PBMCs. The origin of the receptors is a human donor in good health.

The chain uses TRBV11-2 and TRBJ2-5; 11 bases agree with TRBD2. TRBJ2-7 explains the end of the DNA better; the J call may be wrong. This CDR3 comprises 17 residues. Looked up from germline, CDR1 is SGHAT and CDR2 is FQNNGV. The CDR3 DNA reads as TGTGCCAGCAGCTTCCGGACTAGCGGGTCATACCACTACGAGCAGTACTTC. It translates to CASSFRTSGSYHYEQYF.

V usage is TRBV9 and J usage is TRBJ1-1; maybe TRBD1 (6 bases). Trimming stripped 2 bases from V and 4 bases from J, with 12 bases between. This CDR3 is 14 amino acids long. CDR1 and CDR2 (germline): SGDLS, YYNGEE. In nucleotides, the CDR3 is TGTGCCAGCAGCGTCGGGGGGCAGGGCACTGAAGCTTTCTTT. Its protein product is CASSVGGQGTEAFF.

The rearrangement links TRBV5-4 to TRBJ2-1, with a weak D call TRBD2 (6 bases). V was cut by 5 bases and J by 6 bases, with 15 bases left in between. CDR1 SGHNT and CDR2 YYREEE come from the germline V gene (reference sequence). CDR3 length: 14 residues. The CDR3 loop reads CASRVGLQANEQFF. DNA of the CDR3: TGTGCCAGCAGAGTGGGACTCCAGGCCAATGAGCAGTTCTTC. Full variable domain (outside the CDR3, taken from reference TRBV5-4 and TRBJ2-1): ETGVTQSPTHLIKTRGQQVTLRCSSQSGHNTVSWYQQALGQGPQFIFQYYREEENGRGNFPPRFSGLQFPNYSSELNVNALELDDSALYLCASRVGLQANEQFFGPGTRLTVL.

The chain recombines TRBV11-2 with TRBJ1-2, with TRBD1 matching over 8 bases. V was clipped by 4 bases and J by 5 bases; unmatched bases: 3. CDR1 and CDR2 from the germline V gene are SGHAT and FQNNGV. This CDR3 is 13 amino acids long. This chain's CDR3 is CASSSTGEYGYTF. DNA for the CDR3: TGTGCCAGCAGCTCGACAGGGGAGTATGGCTACACCTTC.

CDR3 loop: CAWTAPGSSNQPQHF. CDR3 bases: TGTGCCTGGACAGCCCCGGGGAGTAGCAATCAGCCCCAGCATTTT. The chain couples TRBV30 to TRBJ1-5, with no clear D. Germline CDR1 and CDR2: GTSNPN and SVGIG (reference sequence). V was clipped by 4 bases and J by 0 bases, with 13 bases between them. CDR3 size: 15 residues.

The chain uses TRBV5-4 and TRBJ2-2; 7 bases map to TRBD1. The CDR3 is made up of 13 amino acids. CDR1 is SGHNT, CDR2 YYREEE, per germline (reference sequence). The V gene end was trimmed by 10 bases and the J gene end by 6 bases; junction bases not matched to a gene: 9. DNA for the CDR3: TGTGCCGTCAGGGACAGTCTAGCCGGGGAGCTGTTTTTT. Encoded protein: CAVRDSLAGELFF. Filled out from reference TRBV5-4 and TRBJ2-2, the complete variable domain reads ETGVTQSPTHLIKTRGQQVTLRCSSQSGHNTVSWYQQALGQGPQFIFQYYREEENGRGNFPPRFSGLQFPNYSSELNVNALELDDSALYLCAVRDSLAGELFFGEGSRLTVL.

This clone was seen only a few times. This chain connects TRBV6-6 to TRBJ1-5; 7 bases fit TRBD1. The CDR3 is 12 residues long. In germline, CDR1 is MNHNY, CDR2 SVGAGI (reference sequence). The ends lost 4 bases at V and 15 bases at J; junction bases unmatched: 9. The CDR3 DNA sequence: TGTGCCAGCAGTTCCCCGACAGGGATACTGCATTTT. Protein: CASSSPTGILHF.

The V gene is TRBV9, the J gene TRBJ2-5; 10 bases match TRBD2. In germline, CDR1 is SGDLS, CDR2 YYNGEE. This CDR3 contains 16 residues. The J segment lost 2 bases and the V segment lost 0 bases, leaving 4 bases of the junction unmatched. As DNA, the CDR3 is TGTGCCAGCAGCGTAGGAGCGGGGGGGCCTCAAGAGACCCAGTACTTC. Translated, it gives CASSVGAGGPQETQYF.

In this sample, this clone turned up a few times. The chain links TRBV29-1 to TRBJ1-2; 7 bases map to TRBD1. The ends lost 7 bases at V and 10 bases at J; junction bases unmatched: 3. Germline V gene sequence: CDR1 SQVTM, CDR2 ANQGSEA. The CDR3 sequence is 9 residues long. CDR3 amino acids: CSAGQAYTF. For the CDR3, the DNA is TGCAGCGCAGGACAGGCCTACACCTTC. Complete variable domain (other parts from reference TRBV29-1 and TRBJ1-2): SAVISQKPSRDICQRGTSLTIQCQVDSQVTMMFWYRQQPGQSLTLIATANQGSEATYESGFVIDKFPISRPNLTFSTLTVSNMSPEDSSIYLCSAGQAYTFGSGTRLTVV.

The CDR3 protein is CASSSPGQGADTQYF. The CDR3 coding sequence is TGTGCCAGCAGCTCTCCGGGACAGGGGGCAGATACGCAGTATTTT. The rearrangement links TRBV5-4 to TRBJ2-3, with TRBD1 identical over 11 bases. Per germline, CDR1 SGHNT and CDR2 YYREEE (reference sequence). The CDR3 spans 15 residues. Germline trimming cut 3 bases from V and 4 bases from J; bases unmatched to any gene: 4.

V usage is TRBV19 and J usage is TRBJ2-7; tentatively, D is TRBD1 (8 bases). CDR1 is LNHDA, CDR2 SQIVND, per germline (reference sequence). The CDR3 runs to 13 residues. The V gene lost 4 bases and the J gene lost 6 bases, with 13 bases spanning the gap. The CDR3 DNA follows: TGTGCCAGTAGTACGGACAGGGAGGGCGAGCAGTACTTC. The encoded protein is CASSTDREGEQYF.

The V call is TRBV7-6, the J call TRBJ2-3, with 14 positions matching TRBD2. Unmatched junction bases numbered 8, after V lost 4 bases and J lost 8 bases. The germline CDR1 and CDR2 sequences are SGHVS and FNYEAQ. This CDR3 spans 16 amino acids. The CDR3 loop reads CASSSPGLAGEGTQYF. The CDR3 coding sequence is TGTGCCAGCAGCTCGCCGGGACTAGCGGGAGAGGGTACGCAGTATTTT.

The CDR3 DNA reads TGTGCCAGCAAACCGCCCGGGACACTGAACAACTACGAGCAGTACTTC. Translating gives CASKPPGTLNNYEQYF. The chain joins TRBV27 to TRBJ2-7; D might be TRBD1 (6 bases). V was pared by 7 bases and J by 3 bases, with 22 bases between. CDR3 length: 16 amino acids. Germline V gene lookup returns CDR1 MNHEY and CDR2 SMNVEV (reference sequence).

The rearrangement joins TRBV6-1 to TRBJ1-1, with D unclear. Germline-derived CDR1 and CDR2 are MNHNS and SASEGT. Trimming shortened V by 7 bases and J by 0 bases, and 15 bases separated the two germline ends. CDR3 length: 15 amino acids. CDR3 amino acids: CASTLEGNMNTEAFF. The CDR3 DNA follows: TGTGCCAGCACCCTAGAGGGCAACATGAACACTGAAGCTTTCTTT.

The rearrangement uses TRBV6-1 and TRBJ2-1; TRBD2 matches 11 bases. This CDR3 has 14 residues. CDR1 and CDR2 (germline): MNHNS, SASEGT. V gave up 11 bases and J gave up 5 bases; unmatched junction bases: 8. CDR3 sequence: CAHAGSGGDNEQFF. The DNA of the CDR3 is TGTGCCCATGCCGGTAGCGGGGGGGACAATGAGCAGTTCTTC.

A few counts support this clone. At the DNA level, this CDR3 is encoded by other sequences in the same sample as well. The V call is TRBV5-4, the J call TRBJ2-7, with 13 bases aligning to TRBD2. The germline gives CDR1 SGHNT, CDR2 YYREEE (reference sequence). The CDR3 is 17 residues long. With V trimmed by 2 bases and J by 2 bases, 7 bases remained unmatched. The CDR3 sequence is CASSFTITSGRAYEQYF. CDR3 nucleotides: TGTGCCAGCAGCTTTACCATAACTAGCGGGAGGGCCTACGAGCAGTACTTC.

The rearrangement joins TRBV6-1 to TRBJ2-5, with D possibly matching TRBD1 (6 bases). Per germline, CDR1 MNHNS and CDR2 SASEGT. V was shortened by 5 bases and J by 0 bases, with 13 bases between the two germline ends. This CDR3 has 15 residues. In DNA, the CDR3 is TGTGCCAGCAGTCAGGGGCCAACGTACCAAGAGACCCAGTACTTC. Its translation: CASSQGPTYQETQYF.

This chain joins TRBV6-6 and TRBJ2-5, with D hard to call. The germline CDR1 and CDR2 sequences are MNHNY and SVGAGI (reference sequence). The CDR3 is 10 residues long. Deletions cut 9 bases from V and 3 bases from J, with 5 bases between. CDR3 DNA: TGTGCCAGTTTCAAAGAGACCCAGTACTTC. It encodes CASFKETQYF.

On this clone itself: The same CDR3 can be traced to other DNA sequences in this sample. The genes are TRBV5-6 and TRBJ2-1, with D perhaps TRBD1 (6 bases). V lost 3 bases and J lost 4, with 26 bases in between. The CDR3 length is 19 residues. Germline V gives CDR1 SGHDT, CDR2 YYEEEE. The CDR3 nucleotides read TGTGCCAGCAGCTCCAACCTACAGGGAGAGGTTTCTGCTTACAATGAGCAGTTCTTC. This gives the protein CASSSNLQGEVSAYNEQFF.

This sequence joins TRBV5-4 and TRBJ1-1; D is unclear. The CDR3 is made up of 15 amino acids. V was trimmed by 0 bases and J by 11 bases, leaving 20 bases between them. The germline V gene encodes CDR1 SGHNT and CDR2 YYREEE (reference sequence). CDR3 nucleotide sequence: TGTGCCAGCAGCTTGGGGTTTGGTGGAAACAGCCAGGCTTTCTTT. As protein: CASSLGFGGNSQAFF.

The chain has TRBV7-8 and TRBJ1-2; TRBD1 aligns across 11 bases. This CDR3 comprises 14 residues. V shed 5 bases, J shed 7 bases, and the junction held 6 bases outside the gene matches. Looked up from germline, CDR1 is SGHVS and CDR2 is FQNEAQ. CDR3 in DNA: TGTGCCAGCAGCAGTGGACAGGGGGCGATTGGCTACACCTTC. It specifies CASSSGQGAIGYTF. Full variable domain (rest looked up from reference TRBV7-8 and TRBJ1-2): GAGVSQSPRYKVAKRGQDVALRCDPISGHVSLFWYQQALGQGPEFLTYFQNEAQLDKSGLPSDRFFAERPEGSVSTLKIQRTQQEDSAVYLCASSSGQGAIGYTFGSGTRLTVV.

CDR3 bases: TGTGCCAGCAGGACGCGAGCGGGGGGAGGGAAAAATGAGCAGTTCTTC. It specifies CASRTRAGGGKNEQFF. The rearrangement uses TRBV2 and TRBJ2-1; 9 positions match TRBD2. The CDR3 is 16 residues long. In germline, CDR1 is SNHLY, CDR2 FYNNEI. Trimming removed 6 bases from V and 7 bases from J; junction bases left unmatched: 13.

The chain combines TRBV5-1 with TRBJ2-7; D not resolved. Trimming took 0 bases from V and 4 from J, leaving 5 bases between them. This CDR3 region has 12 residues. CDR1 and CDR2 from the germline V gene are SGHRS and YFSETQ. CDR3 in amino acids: CASSLDQYEQYF. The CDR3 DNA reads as TGCGCCAGCAGCTTGGATCAGTACGAGCAGTACTTC. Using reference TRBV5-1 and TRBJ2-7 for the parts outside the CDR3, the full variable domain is KAGVTQTPRYLIKTRGQQVTLSCSPISGHRSVSWYQQTPGQGLQFLFEYFSETQRNKGNFPGRFSGRQFSNSRSEMNVSTLELGDSALYLCASSLDQYEQYFGPGTRLTVT.

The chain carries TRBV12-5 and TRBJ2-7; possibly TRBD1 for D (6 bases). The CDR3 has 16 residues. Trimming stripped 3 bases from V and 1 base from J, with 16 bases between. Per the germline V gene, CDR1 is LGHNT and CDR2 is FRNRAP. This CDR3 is CASGFVRQVASYEQYF. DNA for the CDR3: TGTGCTAGTGGTTTTGTTCGACAGGTTGCTTCCTACGAGCAGTACTTC.

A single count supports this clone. The CDR3 reads CASSLFLDNSPLHF. The CDR3 region has the DNA TGTGCCAGCAGCTTATTCCTAGATAATTCACCCCTCCACTTT. The chain combines TRBV7-9 with TRBJ1-6; D remains ambiguous. Between the trimmed V and J ends, which lost 2 bases and 5 bases, there was a span of 7 bases. The CDR3 loop spans 14 amino acids. Germline lookup yields CDR1 SEHNR and CDR2 FQNEAQ (reference sequence).